The 20 T cell receptor beta chains presented below share a single source sample, sequenced in a study of T-cell reconstitution after alpha-beta-depleted transplantation in children. The library targeted TCRbeta and was prepared with unique molecular identifiers. Each CDR3 protein gets one entry after TCRdb re-called the PCR reads with MiXCR. The sample holds about 360,000 distinct CDR3 sequences, 13% seen once. Sequenced here: PBMCs, sampled from the stem cell graft. These receptors came from a human donor who donated a stem cell graft to a child with Fanconi anemia.

V is TRBV3-1 and J is TRBJ2-2, with a tentative D call TRBD1 (5 bases). There are 18 residues in the CDR3. The V gene's germline CDR1 is LGHDT and CDR2 YNNKEL (reference sequence). The V gene lost 1 base and the J gene lost 2 bases, with 17 bases spanning the gap. The CDR3 loop is CASSQVGTAGINTGELFF. In DNA, the CDR3 is TGTGCCAGCAGCCAAGTGGGTACGGCAGGGATTAACACCGGGGAGCTGTTTTTT.

Many counts were recorded for this clonotype. The CDR3 region has the DNA TGTGCCAGCACCGGGGCTGACTATGGCTACACCTTC. Encoded protein: CASTGADYGYTF. The rearrangement links TRBV9 to TRBJ1-2; D might be TRBD1 (5 bases). Between the trimmed V and J ends, which lost 6 bases and 3 bases, there was a span of 9 bases. CDR1 and CDR2 (germline): SGDLS, YYNGEE. The CDR3 contains 12 residues.

This clonotype was counted at least ten times. V usage is TRBV20-1 and J usage is TRBJ2-3; D is possibly TRBD2 (6 bases). The germline V and J ends were trimmed by 7 bases and 0 bases, with 14 bases remaining between them. Germline values: CDR1 DFQATT, CDR2 SNEGSKA (reference sequence). The CDR3 is made up of 14 amino acids. The CDR3 is CSETPGGSTDTQYF. The CDR3 region has the DNA TGCAGTGAGACACCAGGAGGGAGCACAGATACGCAGTATTTT.

As DNA, the CDR3 is TGTGCCAGTAGAACTTCCTCTGGAAACACCATATATTTT. Translation: CASRTSSGNTIYF. V is TRBV19 and J is TRBJ1-3; the D is unclear. Germline CDR1 reads LNHDA; CDR2 reads SQIVND (reference sequence). The CDR3 spans 13 residues. Trimming shortened V by 6 bases and J by 0 bases, and 6 bases separated the two germline ends. The full variable domain, in which reference TRBV19 and TRBJ1-3 provide the parts outside the CDR3, is DGGITQSPKYLFRKEGQNVTLSCEQNLNHDAMYWYRQDPGQGLRLIYYSQIVNDFQKGDIAEGYSVSREKKESFPLTVTSAQKNPTAFYLCASRTSSGNTIYFGEGSWLTVV.

This clonotype was observed a few times. The chain joins TRBV29-1 to TRBJ2-1; the D gene is possibly TRBD1 (6 bases). This CDR3 is built from 14 residues. From germline, CDR1 is SQVTM and CDR2 ANQGSEA. The V end lost 0 bases, the J end lost 8 bases, and 14 bases lay between the germline ends. The CDR3 protein is CSVEDLVQGHEQFF. The CDR3 DNA follows: TGCAGCGTTGAAGATTTAGTACAGGGCCATGAGCAGTTCTTC.

This clonotype was found once. The conserved closing phenylalanine or tryptophan is absent in this CDR3, likely reflecting a read error. This chain uses TRBV27 with TRBJ1-1; no clear D gene. This CDR3 is 13 amino acids long. Trimming left V 5 bases short and J 3 bases short, with 10 bases between. Germline V gene data show CDR1 as MNHEY and CDR2 as SMNVEV (reference sequence). The CDR3 bases are TGTGCCAGCAGTCGGGCGCTTGACACTGAAGCTTTCTTA. Its protein is CASSRALDTEAFL.

This clonotype came up many times. The chain couples TRBV5-1 to TRBJ2-7, with 8 bases that match TRBD2. The germline V gene has CDR1 SGHRS and CDR2 YFSETQ. V gave up 8 bases and J gave up 4 bases; unmatched junction bases: 11. CDR3 length: 14 amino acids. The CDR3 loop is CASGRDGGRYEQYF. CDR3 in DNA: TGCGCCAGTGGAAGGGACGGCGGGAGGTACGAGCAGTACTTC.

This clonotype has just a few counts. V gene TRBV4-3 combines with J gene TRBJ1-2; TRBD1 matches 9 bases. The CDR3 is 17 residues long. Losses at the gene ends were 0 bases for V and 8 bases for J; bases not matched to a gene: 13. Germline lookup yields CDR1 LGHNA and CDR2 YSLEER. CDR3: CASSQEGTGFRSHGYTF. In nucleotides, the CDR3 is TGCGCCAGCAGCCAAGAGGGGACAGGGTTCCGATCCCACGGCTACACCTTC.

The rearrangement uses TRBV9 and TRBJ1-2, with TRBD1 identical over 7 bases. This CDR3 has 18 amino acids. The V segment lost 0 bases and the J segment 0 bases; nucleotides outside the gene matches: 11. CDR1 is SGDLS and CDR2 is YYNGEE in the germline V gene. As DNA, the CDR3 is TGTGCCAGCAGCGTAGAGGGGCATACGGGACAGTCTAACTATGGCTACACCTTC. Protein: CASSVEGHTGQSNYGYTF.

The chain combines TRBV7-9 with TRBJ1-1, with D uncertain. The CDR3 spans 12 residues. Trimming took 1 base from V and 10 from J, leaving 10 bases between them. Looked up from germline, CDR1 is SEHNR and CDR2 is FQNEAQ (reference sequence). DNA for the CDR3: TGTGCCAGCAGCTTAGAAGGTGGAGGAGCTTTCTTT. Amino acids: CASSLEGGGAFF.

V usage is TRBV6-1 and J usage is TRBJ1-2; D uncertain. This CDR3 has 13 amino acids. Per germline, CDR1 MNHNS and CDR2 SASEGT. V was shortened by 5 bases and J by 8 bases, with 15 bases between the two germline ends. CDR3 in amino acids: CASSRGPTVGYTF. CDR3 DNA sequence: TGTGCCAGCAGTCGCGGCCCGACGGTGGGCTACACCTTC.

The V gene is TRBV28, the J gene TRBJ2-1; 10 nucleotides agree with TRBD2. The CDR3 sequence is 15 residues long. Germline trimming cut 4 bases from V and 7 bases from J; bases unmatched to any gene: 7. CDR1 is MDHEN and CDR2 is SYDVKM in the germline V gene. The CDR3 DNA sequence: TGTGCCAGCAGTTGGCTAGCGGGGGCGGGGAATGAGCAGTTCTTC. It translates to CASSWLAGAGNEQFF. Full variable domain (rest looked up from reference TRBV28 and TRBJ2-1): DVKVTQSSRYLVKRTGEKVFLECVQDMDHENMFWYRQDPGLGLRLIYFSYDVKMKEKGDIPEGYSVSREKKERFSLILESASTNQTSMYLCASSWLAGAGNEQFFGPGTRLTVL.

This clonotype was recorded many times. The chain is built from TRBV20-1 and TRBJ2-3; TRBD1 is a possible D gene (6 bases). The CDR3 loop spans 13 amino acids. CDR1 is DFQATT and CDR2 is SNEGSKA in the germline V gene (reference sequence). V was shortened by 7 bases and J by 2 bases, with 13 bases between the two germline ends. In DNA, the CDR3 is TGCAGTGGTGAAGGACAGTACACAGATACGCAGTATTTT. It encodes CSGEGQYTDTQYF.

The chain joins TRBV29-1 to TRBJ2-1; either TRBD1 or TRBD2 may supply D (6 bases each). The CDR3 is 12 amino acids. The germline V and J ends were trimmed by 4 bases and 10 bases, with 14 bases remaining between them. Germline CDR1 and CDR2: SQVTM and ANQGSEA. The CDR3 region is CSVGPGGREQFF. The CDR3 DNA follows: TGCAGCGTTGGGCCCGGGGGCCGGGAGCAGTTCTTC.

This clonotype was observed many times. For the CDR3, the DNA is TGTGCCAGCAGCCAAGAAAAGTCTAGCGGAAACACAGATACGCAGTATTTT. It yields the protein CASSQEKSSGNTDTQYF. This chain connects TRBV3-1 to TRBJ2-3; the match to TRBD2 covers 7 bases. The CDR3 loop spans 17 amino acids. J lost 2 bases, V lost 0 bases, and 8 bases had no gene match. The germline V gene encodes CDR1 LGHDT and CDR2 YNNKEL (reference sequence).

This clonotype has at least ten counts. J is TRBJ2-2 and V is TRBV6-5, with TRBD2 matching 7 bases. Germline assignment: CDR1 MNHEY and CDR2 SVGAGI. The CDR3 contains 13 residues. V trimming: 0 bases; J trimming: 12 bases; junction bases outside the gene matches: 4. The chain's CDR3 is CASSYSGGGKLFF. CDR3 DNA: TGTGCCAGCAGTTACTCGGGGGGGGGAAAGCTGTTTTTT.

The sample holds a few counts of this clonotype. The genes are TRBV30 and TRBJ1-1; D uncertain. Germline lookup yields CDR1 GTSNPN and CDR2 SVGIG (reference sequence). There are 11 residues in the CDR3. With 2 bases removed from V and 6 bases from J, the gap between germline ends came to 7 bases. CDR3 DNA sequence: TGTGCCTGGAGTTCTGGGCCTGAAGCTTTCTTT. Protein sequence: CAWSSGPEAFF.

This chain links TRBV4-3 with TRBJ1-1; D is undetermined. The V end was cut by 5 bases, the J end by 5 bases, with 15 bases between. The CDR3 loop spans 14 amino acids. CDR1 and CDR2 (germline): LGHNA, YSLEER. CDR3 sequence reads: CASSEGSLRTEAFF. The CDR3 DNA follows: TGCGCCAGCAGCGAGGGCAGCCTTCGGACTGAAGCTTTCTTT.

This clonotype appeared once. V gene TRBV7-9 combines with J gene TRBJ1-5; the D gene is possibly TRBD1 (6 bases). Germline assignment: CDR1 SEHNR and CDR2 FQNEAQ (reference sequence). The length of the CDR3 is 17 residues. Trimming removed 1 base at V and 0 bases at J, with 13 bases between. CDR3 sequence reads: CASSLGGPIPSNQPQHF. In nucleotides, the CDR3 is TGTGCCAGCAGCTTAGGGGGGCCGATTCCTAGCAATCAGCCCCAGCATTTT.

The chain links TRBV20-1 to TRBJ1-1; 7 nucleotides match TRBD1. This CDR3 spans 11 amino acids. J lost 6 bases, V lost 6 bases, and 4 bases had no gene match. Germline V lookup: CDR1 DFQATT, CDR2 SNEGSKA (reference sequence). The CDR3: CSAQTGPEAFF. The CDR3 region has the DNA TGCAGTGCGCAGACAGGGCCTGAAGCTTTCTTT.